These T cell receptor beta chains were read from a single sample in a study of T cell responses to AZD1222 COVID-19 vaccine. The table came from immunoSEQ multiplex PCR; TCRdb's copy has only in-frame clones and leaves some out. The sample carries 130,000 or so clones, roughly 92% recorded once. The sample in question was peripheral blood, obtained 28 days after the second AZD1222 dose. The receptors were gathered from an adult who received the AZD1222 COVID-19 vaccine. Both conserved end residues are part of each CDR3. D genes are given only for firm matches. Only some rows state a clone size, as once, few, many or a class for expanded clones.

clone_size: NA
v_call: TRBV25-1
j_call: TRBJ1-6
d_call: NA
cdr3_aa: CASSEVSERSYNSPLHF
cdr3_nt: TGTGCCAGCAGTGAAGTCAGTGAGCGCTCCTATAATTCACCCCTCCACTTT

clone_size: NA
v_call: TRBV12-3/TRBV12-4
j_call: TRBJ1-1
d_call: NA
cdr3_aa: CASSGGRREAFF
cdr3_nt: TGTGCCAGCAGTGGGGGACGGCGAGAAGCTTTCTTT

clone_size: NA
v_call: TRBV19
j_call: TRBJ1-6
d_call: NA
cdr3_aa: CASTQGRAGSPLHF
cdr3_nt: TGTGCCAGTACCCAGGGAAGGGCTGGGTCACCCCTCCACTTT

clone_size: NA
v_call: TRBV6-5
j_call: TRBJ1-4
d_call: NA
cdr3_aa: CASSYSNQINEKLFF
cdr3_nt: TGTGCCAGCAGTTACTCGAACCAGATTAATGAAAAACTGTTTTTT

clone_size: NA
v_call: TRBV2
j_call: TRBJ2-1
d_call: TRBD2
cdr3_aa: CASSGGGISFF
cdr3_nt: TGTGCCAGCAGTGGGGGGGGTATTTCGTTCTTC

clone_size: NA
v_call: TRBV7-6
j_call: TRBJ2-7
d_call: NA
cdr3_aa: CASSSTKSYEQYF
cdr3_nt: TGTGCCAGCAGCTCGACAAAGTCCTACGAGCAGTACTTC

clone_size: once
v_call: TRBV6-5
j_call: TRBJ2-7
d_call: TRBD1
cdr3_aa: CASGIPGQTSGEQYF
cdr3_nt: TGTGCCAGCGGTATCCCGGGACAGACTTCCGGCGAGCAGTACTTC

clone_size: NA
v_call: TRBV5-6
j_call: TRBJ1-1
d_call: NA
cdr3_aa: CASSLVGTEAFF
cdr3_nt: TGTGCCAGCAGCTTAGTAGGCACTGAAGCTTTCTTT

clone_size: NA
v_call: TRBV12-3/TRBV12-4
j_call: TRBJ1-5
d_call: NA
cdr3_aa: CASSFSGDQPQHF
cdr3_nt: TGTGCCAGCAGTTTTAGCGGGGATCAGCCCCAGCATTTT

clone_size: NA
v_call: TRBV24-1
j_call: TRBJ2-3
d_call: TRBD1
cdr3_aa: CATSGAGGIDTQYF
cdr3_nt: TGTGCCACCAGTGGGGCAGGGGGCATAGATACGCAGTATTTT

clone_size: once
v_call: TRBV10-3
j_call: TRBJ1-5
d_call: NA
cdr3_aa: CAISDSGGSNQPQHF
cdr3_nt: TGTGCCATCAGTGATTCAGGCGGTAGCAATCAGCCCCAGCATTTT

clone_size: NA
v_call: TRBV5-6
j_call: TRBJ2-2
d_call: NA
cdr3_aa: CASSFPLNTGELFF
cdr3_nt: TGTGCCAGCAGCTTTCCTTTGAACACCGGGGAGCTGTTTTTT

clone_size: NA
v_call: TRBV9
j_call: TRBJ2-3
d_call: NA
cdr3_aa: CASSALQGPPDTQYF
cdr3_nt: TGTGCCAGCAGCGCGTTACAGGGCCCTCCAGATACGCAGTATTTT

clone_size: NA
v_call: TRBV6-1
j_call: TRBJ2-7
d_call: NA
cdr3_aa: CASSEVAGMNYEQYF
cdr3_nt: TGTGCCAGCAGTGAGGTGGCGGGCATGAACTACGAGCAGTACTTC

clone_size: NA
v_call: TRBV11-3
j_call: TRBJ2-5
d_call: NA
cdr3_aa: CASSLVETQYF
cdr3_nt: TGTGCCAGCAGCTTAGTAGAGACCCAGTACTTC

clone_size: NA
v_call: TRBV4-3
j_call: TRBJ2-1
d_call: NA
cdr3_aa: CASRDSRGSYNEQFF
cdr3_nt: TGCGCCAGCAGAGATAGCAGGGGCTCCTACAATGAGCAGTTCTTC

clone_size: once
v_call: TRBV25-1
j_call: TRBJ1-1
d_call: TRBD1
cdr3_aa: CASSEPQGAGRTEAFF
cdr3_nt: TGTGCCAGCAGTGAGCCACAGGGGGCAGGTCGGACTGAAGCTTTCTTT

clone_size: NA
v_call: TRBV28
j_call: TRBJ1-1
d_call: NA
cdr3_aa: CASSLRQPGSAFF
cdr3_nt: TGTGCCAGCAGTTTAAGGCAGCCAGGATCAGCTTTCTTT

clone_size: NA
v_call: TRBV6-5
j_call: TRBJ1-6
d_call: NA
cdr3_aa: CASTYVGSESPLHF
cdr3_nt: TGTGCCAGCACTTACGTGGGGTCGGAGTCACCCCTCCACTTT

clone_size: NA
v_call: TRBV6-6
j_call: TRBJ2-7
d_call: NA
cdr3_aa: CASSYGAFEQYF
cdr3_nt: TGTGCCAGCAGTTACGGGGCGTTCGAGCAGTACTTC

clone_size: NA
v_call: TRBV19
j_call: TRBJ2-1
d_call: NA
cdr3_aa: CASSIKQSSYNEQFF
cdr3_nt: TGTGCCAGTAGTATAAAACAGAGCTCCTACAATGAGCAGTTCTTC

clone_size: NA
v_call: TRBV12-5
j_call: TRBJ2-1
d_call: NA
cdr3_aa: CASGPGVGEQFF
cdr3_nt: TGTGCTAGTGGTCCCGGGGTGGGAGAGCAGTTCTTC

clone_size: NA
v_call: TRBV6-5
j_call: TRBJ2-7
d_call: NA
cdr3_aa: CASRKGGTSYEQYF
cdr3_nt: TGTGCCAGCCGCAAGGGGGGGACATCCTACGAGCAGTACTTC

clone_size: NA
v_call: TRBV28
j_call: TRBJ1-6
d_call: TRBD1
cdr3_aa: CASSLGTGVPVGSPLHF
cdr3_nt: TGTGCCAGCAGTTTAGGGACAGGGGTTCCGGTCGGATCACCCCTCCACTTT

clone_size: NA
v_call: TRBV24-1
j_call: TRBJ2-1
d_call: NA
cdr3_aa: CATAGPSDSNEQFF
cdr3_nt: TGTGCCACCGCGGGGCCTAGCGATAGCAATGAGCAGTTCTTC

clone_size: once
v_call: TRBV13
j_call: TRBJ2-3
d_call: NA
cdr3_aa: CASSLGVGTDTQYF
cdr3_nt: TGTGCCAGCAGCTTGGGGGTGGGCACAGATACGCAGTATTTT

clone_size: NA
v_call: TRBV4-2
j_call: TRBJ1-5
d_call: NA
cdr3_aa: CASSLQHNQPQHF
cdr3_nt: TGTGCCAGCAGCCTGCAGCACAATCAGCCCCAGCATTTT

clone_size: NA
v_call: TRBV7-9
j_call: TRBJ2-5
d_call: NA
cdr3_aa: CASSLWGQVQETQYF
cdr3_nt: TGTGCCAGCAGCTTATGGGGGCAGGTACAAGAGACCCAGTACTTC

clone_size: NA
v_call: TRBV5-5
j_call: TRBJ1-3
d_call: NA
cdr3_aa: CASSLWGNSGNTIYF
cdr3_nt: TGTGCCAGCAGCTTGTGGGGAAACTCTGGAAACACCATATATTTT

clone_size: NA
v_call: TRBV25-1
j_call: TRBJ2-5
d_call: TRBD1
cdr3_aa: CASSGPGQEKETQYF
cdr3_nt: TGTGCCAGCAGTGGACCGGGACAGGAGAAAGAGACCCAGTACTTC

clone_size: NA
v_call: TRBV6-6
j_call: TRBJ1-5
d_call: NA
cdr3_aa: CASSYRGGEQPQHF
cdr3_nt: TGTGCCAGCAGTTACCGGGGGGGCGAGCAGCCCCAGCATTTT

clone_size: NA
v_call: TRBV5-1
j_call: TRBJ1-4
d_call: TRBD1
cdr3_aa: CASSSSPGQGGGGEKLFF
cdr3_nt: TGCGCCAGCAGCTCATCCCCGGGACAGGGGGGAGGAGGTGAAAAACTGTTTTTT

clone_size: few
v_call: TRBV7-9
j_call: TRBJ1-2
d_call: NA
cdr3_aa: CASSPPGKGSYTF
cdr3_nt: TGTGCCAGCAGCCCCCCGGGAAAGGGTAGCTACACCTTC

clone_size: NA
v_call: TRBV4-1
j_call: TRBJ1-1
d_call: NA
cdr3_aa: CASSQDRSANTEAFF
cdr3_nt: TGCGCCAGCAGCCAAGATCGGTCCGCTAACACTGAAGCTTTCTTT

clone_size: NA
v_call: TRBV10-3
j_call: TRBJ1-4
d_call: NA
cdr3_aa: CATHPAASEKLFF
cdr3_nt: TGTGCCACCCACCCGGCTGCGAGTGAAAAACTGTTTTTT

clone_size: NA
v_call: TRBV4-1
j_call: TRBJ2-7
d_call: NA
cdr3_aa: CASSPLPRKYEQYF
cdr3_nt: TGCGCCAGCAGCCCTCTTCCGAGGAAATACGAGCAGTACTTC

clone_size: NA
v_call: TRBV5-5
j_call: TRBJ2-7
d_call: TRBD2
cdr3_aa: CASSLRTSDVGEQYF
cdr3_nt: TGTGCCAGCAGCTTGCGTACTAGCGATGTGGGCGAGCAGTACTTC

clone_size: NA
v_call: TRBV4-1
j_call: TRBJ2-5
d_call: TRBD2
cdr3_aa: CASSHLWRGAQETQYF
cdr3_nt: TGCGCCAGCAGCCACCTTTGGCGGGGGGCCCAAGAGACCCAGTACTTC

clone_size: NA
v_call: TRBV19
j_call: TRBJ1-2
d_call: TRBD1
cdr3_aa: CASSYTGGDYGYTF
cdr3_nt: TGTGCCAGTAGTTATACAGGGGGCGACTATGGCTACACCTTC

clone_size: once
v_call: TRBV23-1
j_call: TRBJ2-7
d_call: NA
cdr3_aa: CASSLPTRISYEQYF
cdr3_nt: TGCGCCAGCAGTCTTCCAACACGTATCTCCTACGAGCAGTACTTC

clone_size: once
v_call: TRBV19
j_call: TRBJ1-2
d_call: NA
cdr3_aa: CASSNRRNYGYTF
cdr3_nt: TGTGCCAGTAGTAATCGCAGAAACTATGGCTACACCTTC

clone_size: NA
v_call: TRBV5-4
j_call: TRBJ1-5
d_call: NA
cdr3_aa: CASSLGNQPQHF
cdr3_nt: TGTGCCAGCAGCTTGGGCAATCAGCCCCAGCATTTT

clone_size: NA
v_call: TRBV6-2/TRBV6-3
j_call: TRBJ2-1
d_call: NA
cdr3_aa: CASSSHAAFRGYNEQFF
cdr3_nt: TGTGCCAGCAGTTCCCATGCAGCGTTTCGGGGGTACAATGAGCAGTTCTTC

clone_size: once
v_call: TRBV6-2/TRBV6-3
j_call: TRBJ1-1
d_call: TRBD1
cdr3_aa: CASSYSPRDRGRYFEAFF
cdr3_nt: TGTGCCAGCAGTTACTCCCCCCGGGACAGGGGCCGATACTTTGAAGCTTTCTTT

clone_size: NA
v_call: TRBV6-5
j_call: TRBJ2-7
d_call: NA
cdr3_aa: CASRRDWGYEQYF
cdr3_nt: TGTGCCAGCAGGCGGGACTGGGGCTACGAGCAGTACTTC

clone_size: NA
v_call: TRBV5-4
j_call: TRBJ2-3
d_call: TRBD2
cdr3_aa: CASSLGLAGEADTQYF
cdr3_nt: TGTGCCAGCAGCTTGGGTCTAGCGGGAGAGGCAGATACGCAGTATTTT

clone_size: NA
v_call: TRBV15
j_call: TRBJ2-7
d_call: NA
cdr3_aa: CATSRGKGKNYEQYF
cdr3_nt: TGTGCCACCAGCAGAGGGAAGGGTAAAAACTACGAGCAGTACTTC